These 2 T cell receptor beta chains were all obtained from the same sample, sequenced in a study of tumor-infiltrating lymphocytes in localized non-small cell lung cancer. Assay used: immunoSEQ multiplex PCR; TCRdb lists only in-frame clones, some missing. The sample contains around 5,900 clones, 71% of which appear only once. The source material was uninvolved lung tissue not adjacent to the tumor. These receptors were obtained from a human donor with non-small cell lung cancer.

The chain carries TRBV6-1 and TRBJ2-2; 13 bases align to TRBD2. Per germline, CDR1 MNHNS and CDR2 SASEGT. V lost 4 bases, J lost 1 base, and 0 bases stayed unmatched. The CDR3 is made up of 16 amino acids. The CDR3 loop reads CASSGLAGGNTGELFF. The CDR3 DNA reads as TGTGCCAGCAGTGGACTAGCGGGAGGGAACACCGGGGAGCTGTTTTTT.

The sample holds a few counts of this clone. V and J are TRBV5-6 and TRBJ2-5, with a possible D match to TRBD1 (6 bases). The CDR3 is 11 amino acids. Germline CDR1 is SGHDT and CDR2 is YYEEEE. V was pared by 3 bases and J by 9 bases, with 9 bases between. The CDR3 DNA reads as TGTGCCAGCAGCTCCAGGGGCGCCCAGTACTTC. This sequence encodes CASSSRGAQYF.